This TCR beta chain was documented in a study of blood T cell repertoires in COVID-19 (dated by TCRdb to 2019 to 2021). A note on the overall study: The collaborator samples originated in the United States, Italy and Spain and spanned the acute and convalescent phases of COVID-19. The material from the prospective study consisted of cDNA or gDNA derived from T cells, B-cell-depleted T cells, or PBMCs. The dataset comprised deeply sampled blood TCRbeta repertoires from subjects exposed to, actively infected with, or recovered from COVID-19. A freely available public database, intended as a resource for researchers studying the immune response to SARS-CoV-2, is where the repertoires were released. The samples were drawn from two sources: the first 160 participants of the ongoing ImmuneRACE study, and 1,000 to 1,500 subjects contributed by 6 global collaborators. The sample metadata nearly always contained a de-identified subject ID, COVID-19 status, age in years and sex. HLA class I and class II types, where available, came from metadata supplied by the sample provider rather than from assay-based typing. Study-level results and caveats: The quantity of clinical and demographic metadata differed by source and by participant and was supplied without curation.

Reading the germline V gene gives CDR1 MDHEN and CDR2 SYDVKM. Trimming leaves V shorter by 6 bases and J shorter by 5 bases, with the junction holding 12 bases beyond the gene matches. The CDR3 has 15 amino acids, counting the end cysteine and phenylalanine. Only the CDR3 part of the read is kept: 45 bases, read in frame from the first base. Participants in the prospective study were enrolled through a virtual design, were aged roughly 18 to 95 years, and lived in under 25 United States geographic areas. In the prospective study, participants were assigned to cohorts based on the clinical history participants reported in a screening survey and a study questionnaire. ImmuneRACE Cohort 3 recovered participants were defined by two consecutive negative NP/OP PCR tests, healthcare professional clearance, or symptom resolution. In the prospective study, mobile phlebotomists collected whole blood, serum and a nasopharyngeal or oropharyngeal swab from each participant. Additional blood draws and questionnaires over an approximately 2-month period could optionally be provided by prospective study participants. Before DNA extraction, blood samples from the prospective study were shipped at room temperature or frozen.

TCRbeta CDR3 regions were amplified from genomic DNA by means of the immunoSEQ Assay, a bias-controlled multiplex PCR. The authors' pipeline ran thus. The number of nucleated cells in each sample was estimated by amplification of reference gene primers within the assay. To quantify the absolute abundance of each unique TCRbeta CDR3 rearrangement, sequence reads were collapsed and filtered. For each sample, productive Simpson clonality was calculated as the square root of Simpson's diversity index over productive rearrangements. The immuneACCESS repertoire file appears here via TCRdb, limited to in-frame rearrangements. These files lack a portion of the clones; in checked studies, under half of the deficit traces to unresolved V genes, and the cause of the others is not known. V and J calls and clone size are those listed in that table; D and trimming were worked out from the DNA. Across this sample there are a few hundred thousand clones, with 85% to 90% seen only once. Clones ranked in the top ten supply 10% of the sample.

Worth noting for this clone: Its binding antigen is unknown. Base-call qualities are not available, and no considerably larger clone is one nucleotide away.

This receptor chain uses TRBV28 and TRBJ2-7, with 8 central nucleotides matching TRBD1. The source material was PBMCs or T cells enriched from blood (not recorded which). This clonotype was obtained from a woman aged 18-35 years who had recovered from COVID-19. Here is the DNA: TGTGCCAGCAGCCTCCTGGACAGGGAAGGCCACGAGCAGTACTTC. Its protein is CASSLLDREGHEQYF.